Listed here is a single T cell receptor beta chain. These data belong to a study of control samples from healthy donors and cancer patients. The data were produced by immunoSEQ multiplex PCR, yet TCRdb's version contains in-frame clones alone and is incomplete. The sample holds some 120,000 clones, 92% seen once. This CDR3 comprises 12 residues. CDR1 and CDR2 from the germline V gene are DFQATT and SNEGSKA (reference sequence). The V and J ends lost 3 bases and 3 bases respectively, with 6 bases between them. The rearrangement uses TRBV20-1 and TRBJ2-1, with D unresolved. The source material was PBMCs. This receptor was identified in a man at least 80 years old with head and neck cancer. CDR3 region: CSASRIYNEQFF. The CDR3 DNA reads as TGCAGTGCTAGTCGGATCTACAATGAGCAGTTCTTC.